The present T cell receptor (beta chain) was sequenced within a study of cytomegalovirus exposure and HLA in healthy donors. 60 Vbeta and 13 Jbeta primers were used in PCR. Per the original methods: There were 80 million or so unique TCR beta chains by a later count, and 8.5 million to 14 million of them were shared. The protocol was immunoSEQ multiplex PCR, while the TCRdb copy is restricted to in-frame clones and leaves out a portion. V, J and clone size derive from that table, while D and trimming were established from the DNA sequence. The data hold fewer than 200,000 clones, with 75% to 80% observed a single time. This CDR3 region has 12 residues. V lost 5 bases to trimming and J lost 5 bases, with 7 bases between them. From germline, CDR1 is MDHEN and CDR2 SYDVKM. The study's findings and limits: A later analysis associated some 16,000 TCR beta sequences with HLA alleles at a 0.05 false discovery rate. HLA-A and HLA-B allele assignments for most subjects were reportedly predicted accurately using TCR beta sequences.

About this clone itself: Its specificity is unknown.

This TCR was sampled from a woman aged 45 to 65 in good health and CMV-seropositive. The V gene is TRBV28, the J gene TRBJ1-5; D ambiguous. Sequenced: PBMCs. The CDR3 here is CASSQQDQPQHF. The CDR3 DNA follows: TGTGCCAGCAGTCAACAAGATCAGCCCCAGCATTTT.